Shown below are 14 T cell receptor beta chains from a single sample sequenced in a study of T cells in Graves' hyperthyroidism and ophthalmopathy. There were TCR beta CDR3 regions amplified from RNA transcripts. The study used the HTBI primer set for a first-round RT-PCR of the TCR CDR3. TCRdb independently ran MiXCR on the multiplex PCR reads; one entry per CDR3 protein. The sample shows 700,000 to 850,000 distinct CDR3 sequences, around a third of them seen only once. The source material was blood. The receptors derive from a woman aged 40 to 55 with Graves' hyperthyroidism.

This clonotype was counted between two and nine times. V and J are TRBV7-2 and TRBJ2-7, with D perhaps matching TRBD1 or TRBD2 (5 bases each). Germline V gives CDR1 SGHTA, CDR2 FQGNSA. The CDR3 runs 15 residues. Deletions cut 4 bases from V and 2 bases from J, with 15 bases between. The CDR3 coding sequence is TGTGCCAGCAGCTCAACCGGGACGTCTCCCTACGAGCAGTACTTC. Translation gives CASSSTGTSPYEQYF.

Note on this clonotype: A much larger clone lies a single base off, so this may be a read error. The CDR3 region has the DNA TGTACCAGCAGCTCCCCACCAGGCGAGCAGTACTTC. Translated, it gives CTSSSPPGEQYF. The genes are TRBV7-2 and TRBJ2-7; D gene unclear. The CDR3 runs to 12 residues. V lost 4 bases and J 6 bases, leaving 10 bases between the germline ends. Germline V gene lookup returns CDR1 SGHTA and CDR2 FQGNSA.

This clonotype was picked up a small number of times. This could be a read error, since a much larger clone is one nucleotide away. The chain employs TRBV5-1 and TRBJ1-6, with 8 bases lining up with TRBD1. There are 17 residues in the CDR3. The germline V gene encodes CDR1 SGHRS and CDR2 YFSETQ. V lost 1 base to trimming and J lost 8 bases; unmatched junction nucleotides: 11. As DNA, the CDR3 is TGCGCCAGCAGCTTGTCCCCTCCGGACAGGGCCGATTCACCCCTCCACTTT. Amino acid sequence: CASSLSPPDRADSPLHF.

The J gene is TRBJ1-1, the V gene TRBV11-2, with TRBD1 matching 7 bases. The CDR3 contains 14 residues. From germline, CDR1 is SGHAT and CDR2 FQNNGV. After removal of 0 bases from V and 11 bases from J, the junction contained 9 bases not matched to a gene. Written as DNA, the CDR3 is TGTGCCAGCAGCTTAGATTTTAGTCCGACAGGGGCTTTCTTT. Translated: CASSLDFSPTGAFF.

The chain is built from TRBV29-1 and TRBJ1-2; 8 bases line up with TRBD1. This CDR3 contains 18 residues. Germline lookup yields CDR1 SQVTM and CDR2 ANQGSEA. V was clipped by 6 bases and J by 7 bases; unmatched bases: 25. The DNA of the CDR3 is TGCAGCGTGGGACTAGCGGGGAGGGACAGGACACAAGGCGGTGGCTACACCTTC. Its translation is CSVGLAGRDRTQGGGYTF.

This chain links TRBV4-1 with TRBJ1-6; unclear D gene. This CDR3 contains 16 residues. CDR1 MGHRA and CDR2 YSYEKL come from the germline V gene. The ends were cut back, 1 base at V and 6 bases at J, with 13 bases in the middle. Here the CDR3 DNA reads TGCGCCAGCAGCCAAGTGGGCCAGAGAATTAATTCACCCCTCCACTTT. It encodes CASSQVGQRINSPLHF.

Points on this clonotype: One junction end disagrees with the germline gene, perhaps due to a read error. The chain has TRBV2 and TRBJ1-1; no clear D gene. The CDR3 covers 16 residues. Germline values: CDR1 SNHLY, CDR2 FYNNEI. DNA for the CDR3: TGTGCCAGCAGTCCGACGACGACCAACATGAACCCTGAAGCTTTCTTT. Translated: CASSPTTTNMNPEAFF. Full variable domain (rest looked up from reference TRBV2 and TRBJ1-1): EPEVTQTPSHQVTQMGQEVILRCVPISNHLYFYWYRQILGQKVEFLVSFYNNEISEKSEIFDDQFSVERPDGSNFTLKIRSTKLEDSAMYFCASSPTTTNMNPEAFFGQGTRLTVV.

V gene TRBV12-3 or TRBV12-4 combines with J gene TRBJ2-7; D is possibly TRBD2 (6 bases). V was clipped by 3 bases and J by 2 bases, with 11 bases between them. The CDR3 is 14 amino acids. The CDR3 reads CASSFGRGTYEQYF. As DNA, the CDR3 is TGTGCCAGCAGTTTTGGACGGGGGACCTACGAGCAGTACTTC.

This clonotype was found once. A much more abundant neighbour one base away suggests this may be a read error. The rearrangement uses TRBV2 and TRBJ1-3; D is ambiguous. Germline CDR1 is SNHLY and CDR2 is FYNNEI. The CDR3 is 17 amino acids. V lost 0 bases and J 0 bases, leaving 12 bases between the germline ends. The CDR3 loop is CASSEAVCGSSGNTIYF. CDR3 DNA sequence: TGTGCCAGCAGTGAAGCAGTCTGCGGCAGCTCTGGAAACACCATATATTTT.

This chain links TRBV20-1 with TRBJ1-3; D gene uncertain. CDR3 length: 11 residues. V was clipped by 5 bases and J by 5 bases, with 7 bases between them. CDR1 is DFQATT, CDR2 SNEGSKA, per germline (reference sequence). The CDR3 DNA is TGCAGTGCTGTCGGTCGAAACACCATATATTTT. Amino acids: CSAVGRNTIYF.

Ten or more counts support this clonotype. The V and J genes are TRBV10-3 and TRBJ2-5; 14 bases align to TRBD2. The germline V gene encodes CDR1 ENHRY and CDR2 SYGVKD. The CDR3 is made up of 18 amino acids. J was trimmed by 5 bases and V by 0 bases; bases with no gene match: 8. CDR3 residues: CAISESIGTSGSGETQYF. CDR3 bases: TGTGCCATCAGTGAGTCGATAGGGACTAGCGGGAGCGGTGAGACCCAGTACTTC.

Ten or more counts support this clonotype. The rearrangement uses TRBV5-8 and TRBJ2-7, with TRBD2 as a possible D gene (6 bases). Per the germline V gene, CDR1 is SGHTS and CDR2 is YDEGEE. The CDR3 runs 14 residues. With 4 bases removed from V and 4 bases from J, the gap between germline ends came to 15 bases. The DNA for the CDR3 is TGTGCCAGCAGCCCTATTCGGGGGAGGTACGAGCAGTACTTC. Translated, it gives CASSPIRGRYEQYF.

This clonotype has more than one count but fewer than ten. V and J are TRBV5-1 and TRBJ1-5; D uncertain. This CDR3 has 14 residues. Germline V gives CDR1 SGHRS, CDR2 YFSETQ. Trimming cost V 2 bases and J 3 bases, with 9 bases left between them. This CDR3 reads CASSFDADNQPQHF. The CDR3 bases are TGCGCCAGCAGCTTCGACGCTGACAATCAGCCCCAGCATTTT.

This clonotype showed up just a few times. The J gene is TRBJ1-2, the V gene TRBV15; 7 bases match TRBD1. This CDR3 comprises 14 residues. V lost 10 bases to trimming and J lost 4 bases; unmatched junction nucleotides: 12. The germline gives CDR1 LNHNV, CDR2 YYDKDF (reference sequence). The DNA of the CDR3 is TGTGCCAGCAGGGCCGGACAGGTCATCTATGGCTACACCTTC. Its translation is CASRAGQVIYGYTF.